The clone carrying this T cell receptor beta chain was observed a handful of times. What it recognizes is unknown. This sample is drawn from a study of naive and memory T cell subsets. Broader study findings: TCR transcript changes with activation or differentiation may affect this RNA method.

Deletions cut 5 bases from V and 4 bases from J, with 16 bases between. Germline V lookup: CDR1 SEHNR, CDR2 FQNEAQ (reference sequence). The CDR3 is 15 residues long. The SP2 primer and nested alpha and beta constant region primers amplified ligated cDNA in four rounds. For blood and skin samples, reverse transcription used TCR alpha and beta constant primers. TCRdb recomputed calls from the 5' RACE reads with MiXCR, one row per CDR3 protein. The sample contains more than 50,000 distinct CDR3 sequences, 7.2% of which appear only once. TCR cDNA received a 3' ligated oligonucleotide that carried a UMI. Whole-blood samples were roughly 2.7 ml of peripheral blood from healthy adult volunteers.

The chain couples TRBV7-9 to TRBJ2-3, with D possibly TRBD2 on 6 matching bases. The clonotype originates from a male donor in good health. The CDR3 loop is CASSPDGGGADTQYF. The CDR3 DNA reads TGTGCCAGCAGCCCAGATGGGGGAGGCGCAGATACGCAGTATTTT.